This T cell receptor beta chain was obtained from a study of control samples from healthy donors and cancer patients. Germline CDR1 and CDR2: SNHLY and FYNNEI. The ends were cut back, 2 bases at V and 0 bases at J, with 1 base in the middle. The CDR3 length is 12 residues. This table comes from immunoSEQ multiplex PCR, and its TCRdb copy is limited to in-frame clones, with some not included. The sample yields roughly 180,000 clones, around 90% seen once. This chain joins TRBV2 and TRBJ2-5; no firm D call. Sequencing was carried out using blood. The sequence derives from a middle-aged woman in good health. CDR3 nucleotide sequence: TGTGCCAGCAGTGAAAACCAAGAGACCCAGTACTTC. Its translation is CASSENQETQYF.